The 21 T cell receptor beta chains reported below all come from one sample, sequenced in a study of blood T cell repertoires in COVID-19. Generated by immunoSEQ multiplex PCR, the TCRdb table keeps only in-frame clones and is missing some. The data hold about 110,000 clones, with roughly 86% observed a single time. The sequenced material came from peripheral blood. These receptors were collected from a man aged 35-49 years with acute or convalescent COVID-19.

V and J are TRBV14 and TRBJ2-3; D perhaps matches TRBD1 (6 bases). The CDR3 contains 15 residues. Germline V gene sequence: CDR1 SGHDN, CDR2 FVKESK. Trimming cost V 5 bases and J 0 bases, with 12 bases left between them. The CDR3 sequence is CASSKQGPSTDTQYF. CDR3 sequence (DNA): TGTGCCAGCAGCAAACAGGGCCCCAGCACAGATACGCAGTATTTT.

This chain links TRBV4-1 with TRBJ1-6; 7 nucleotides align to TRBD1. The V and J ends lost 2 bases and 9 bases, in that order; junction bases with no gene match: 10. This CDR3 is 16 amino acids long. Germline V gene data show CDR1 as MGHRA and CDR2 as YSYEKL. The CDR3 protein is CASSQTKGADGSPLHF. The CDR3 bases are TGCGCCAGCAGCCAAACGAAGGGGGCTGACGGTTCACCCCTCCACTTT.

The CDR3 protein is CASSGTGSYEQYF. The CDR3 DNA follows: TGTGCCAGCAGCGGGACAGGGTCCTACGAGCAGTACTTC. The chain has TRBV5-6 and TRBJ2-7, with 9 bases aligning to TRBD1. With 4 bases clipped from V and 1 base from J, the junction kept 0 bases outside the gene matches. The germline gives CDR1 SGHDT, CDR2 YYEEEE. This CDR3 comprises 13 residues.

This clone has just one count. J is TRBJ2-3 and V is TRBV10-3; the D is unclear. Trimming shortened V by 5 bases and J by 5 bases, and 14 bases separated the two germline ends. The CDR3 loop spans 14 amino acids. CDR1 and CDR2 (germline): ENHRY, SYGVKD. CDR3 coding DNA: TGTGCCATCAGTCCACTCTCTAGTGGAGATACGCAGTATTTT. It yields the protein CAISPLSSGDTQYF.

The rearrangement uses TRBV3-1 (or the pseudogene TRBV3-2) and TRBJ1-1; no clear D gene. CDR3 length: 14 residues. The V and J ends lost 0 bases and 0 bases respectively, with 5 bases between them. Germline V gives CDR1 LGHDT, CDR2 YNNKEL (reference sequence). The CDR3 DNA reads as TGTGCCAGCAGCCAAGAGCGGGTGAACACTGAAGCTTTCTTT. Protein product: CASSQERVNTEAFF.

The chain recombines TRBV5-1 with TRBJ2-7; 10 bases map to TRBD2. The V segment lost 4 bases and the J segment 2 bases; nucleotides outside the gene matches: 6. The CDR3 is 15 amino acids. Germline assignment: CDR1 SGHRS and CDR2 YFSETQ. The CDR3 sequence: CASSRTAGGTYEQYF. The CDR3 coding sequence is TGCGCCAGCAGCCGTACAGCGGGGGGGACCTACGAGCAGTACTTC.

The J gene is TRBJ2-5, the V gene TRBV19; TRBD2 might be the D (6 bases). Trimming stripped 3 bases from V and 5 bases from J, with 16 bases between. Per the germline V gene, CDR1 is LNHDA and CDR2 is SQIVND (reference sequence). The CDR3 contains 15 residues. This CDR3 reads CASSILEGSGETQYF. The CDR3 DNA is TGTGCCAGTAGTATCTTGGAGGGGTCTGGGGAGACCCAGTACTTC.

This chain joins TRBV30 and TRBJ1-2; D is possibly TRBD1 (5 bases). Germline CDR1 is GTSNPN and CDR2 is SVGIG (reference sequence). The CDR3 covers 16 residues. V was cut by 0 bases and J by 5 bases, with 19 bases left in between. In DNA, the CDR3 is TGTGCCTGGAGTGTACCCCCACCACGCAGGGCTTATGGCTACACCTTC. Encoded protein: CAWSVPPPRRAYGYTF.

The CDR3: CASRTFGQGESPLHF. CDR3 in DNA: TGTGCCAGTCGGACATTTGGACAGGGCGAGTCACCCCTCCACTTT. The chain uses TRBV19 and TRBJ1-6, with 8 positions matching TRBD1. The length of the CDR3 is 15 residues. The V segment lost 8 bases and the J segment 10 bases; nucleotides outside the gene matches: 13. CDR1 and CDR2 (germline): LNHDA, SQIVND (reference sequence).

This rearrangement joins TRBV6-2 or TRBV6-3 to TRBJ2-7; 8 bases align to TRBD1. The germline CDR1 and CDR2 sequences are MNHEY and SVGEGT. CDR3 length equals 15 residues. Trimming took 5 bases from V and 3 from J; bases not matched to a gene: 9. The CDR3 region has the DNA TGTGCCAGCAGTCGGACAGGGATGAATAACTACGAGCAGTACTTC. Encoded protein: CASSRTGMNNYEQYF.

This clone turned up a few times. V usage is TRBV20-1 and J usage is TRBJ2-3, with 8 positions matching TRBD2. The CDR3 is made up of 16 amino acids. From germline, CDR1 is DFQATT and CDR2 SNEGSKA (reference sequence). V was clipped by 3 bases and J by 0 bases; unmatched bases: 8. CDR3 nucleotides: TGCAGTGCTAGTCTGCCCAGCGGGAGAAGCACAGATACGCAGTATTTT. This gives the protein CSASLPSGRSTDTQYF.

V and J are TRBV30 and TRBJ1-2; TRBD1 aligns across 7 bases. V lost 2 bases, J lost 5 bases, and 5 bases stayed unmatched. In germline, CDR1 is GTSNPN, CDR2 SVGIG (reference sequence). The CDR3 contains 13 residues. Written as DNA, the CDR3 is TGTGCCTGGAGTCCTTCGGGACAGTATGGCTACACCTTC. It encodes CAWSPSGQYGYTF.

This chain connects TRBV6-1 to TRBJ1-5; D is uncertain. Germline V gives CDR1 MNHNS, CDR2 SASEGT. The CDR3 has 13 residues. Trimming pared 0 bases from V and 7 bases from J, leaving 7 bases between. CDR3 nucleotides: TGTGCCAGCAGTGAAGCGCAGAGGCAGCCCCAGCATTTT. Its protein is CASSEAQRQPQHF.

The chain combines TRBV12-3 or TRBV12-4 with TRBJ1-1; D remains ambiguous. This CDR3 has 11 amino acids. With 7 bases removed from V and 8 bases from J, the gap between germline ends came to 11 bases. DNA for the CDR3: TGTGCCAGCACCCTTCTGACAGAAGCTTTCTTT. It is translated as CASTLLTEAFF.

This chain uses TRBV30 with TRBJ1-5; no clear D. With 5 bases removed from V and 7 bases from J, the gap between germline ends came to 15 bases. This CDR3 comprises 13 residues. CDR1 is GTSNPN and CDR2 is SVGIG in the germline V gene (reference sequence). CDR3 sequence (DNA): TGTGCCTGGGAACGAGGAAACAAACAGCCCCAGCATTTT. Protein product: CAWERGNKQPQHF. Complete variable domain (other parts from reference TRBV30 and TRBJ1-5): SQTIHQWPATLVQPVGSPLSLECTVEGTSNPNLYWYRQAAGRGLQLLFYSVGIGQISSEVPQNLSASRPQDRQFILSSKKLLLSDSGFYLCAWERGNKQPQHFGDGTRLSIL.

V usage is TRBV7-8 and J usage is TRBJ2-7, with D maybe TRBD2 (6 bases). Trimming removed 4 bases at V and 5 bases at J, with 15 bases between. The CDR3 is 14 amino acids. Germline V gene sequence: CDR1 SGHVS, CDR2 FQNEAQ. CDR3 region: CASSSPDGGNEQYF. The CDR3 nucleotides are TGTGCCAGCAGCTCTCCGGACGGCGGGAACGAGCAGTACTTC.

This clone was counted a single time. This chain connects TRBV2 to TRBJ2-5, with TRBD2 identical over 8 bases. Germline V CDR1 and CDR2: SNHLY, FYNNEI. V shed 7 bases and J 2 bases; nucleotides not matched to a gene: 15. The CDR3 length is 17 residues. The CDR3 nucleotides read TGTGCCAGCAAAACAGGGCGGGGGACTAGGCATCAAGAGACCCAGTACTTC. This encodes CASKTGRGTRHQETQYF.

As for this clone: This CDR3 is also generated by other DNA sequences in the sample. The rearrangement links TRBV15 to TRBJ1-4, with D possibly being TRBD1 (5 bases). Germline CDR1 reads LNHNV; CDR2 reads YYDKDF (reference sequence). Trimming removed 0 bases at V and 7 bases at J, with 12 bases between. There are 15 residues in the CDR3. The CDR3 coding sequence is TGTGCCACCAGCAGAGATCTAGGGGTCGGTGAAAAACTGTTTTTT. Translated: CATSRDLGVGEKLFF.

The V gene is TRBV5-8, the J gene TRBJ1-2; D uncertain. The CDR3 is 13 residues long. Trimming left V 2 bases short and J 2 bases short, with 7 bases between. CDR1 is SGHTS, CDR2 YDEGEE, per germline. Here the CDR3 DNA reads TGTGCCAGCAGCTTTAAACGGAACTATGGCTACACCTTC. Translating it yields CASSFKRNYGYTF.

The J gene is TRBJ2-3, the V gene TRBV5-1; 9 nucleotides line up with TRBD2. V gave up 7 bases and J gave up 0 bases; unmatched junction bases: 6. CDR3 length equals 15 residues. The germline V gene encodes CDR1 SGHRS and CDR2 YFSETQ. This CDR3 is CASGLAGTSTDTQYF. The CDR3 nucleotides are TGCGCCAGCGGCCTAGCGGGAACTAGCACAGATACGCAGTATTTT.

The chain has TRBV7-6 and TRBJ2-2; perhaps TRBD2 as D (6 bases). Germline CDR1 and CDR2: SGHVS and FNYEAQ. This CDR3 is 18 amino acids long. Deletions cut 1 base from V and 1 base from J, with 16 bases between. CDR3 sequence: CASSLVSLGGVNTGELFF. The DNA of the CDR3 is TGTGCCAGCAGCTTAGTCTCCCTTGGAGGGGTGAACACCGGGGAGCTGTTTTTT. Full variable domain (remainder filled in from reference TRBV7-6 and TRBJ2-2): GAGVSQSPRYKVTKRGQDVALRCDPISGHVSLYWYRQALGQGPEFLTYFNYEAQQDKSGLPNDRFSAERPEGSISTLTIQRTEQRDSAMYRCASSLVSLGGVNTGELFFGEGSRLTVL.